This T cell receptor beta chain was retrieved from a study of graft-versus-host responses after intestinal transplantation. With respect to this clone: What it binds is unknown.

Losses at the gene ends were 6 bases for V and 1 base for J; bases not matched to a gene: 5. Germline CDR1 and CDR2: SQVTM and ANQGSEA. This CDR3 is 13 amino acids long. TCRdb keeps only in-frame clones here, not all; method: immunoSEQ multiplex PCR. The profile covers more than 85,000 clones, with approximately 82% appearing a single time and approximately 0.88% taken by the ten largest. Sequencing was performed on unstimulated CD4+ T cells sorted from spleen or lymph node cells, taken before intestinal transplant. The V and J genes are TRBV29-1 and TRBJ1-1; 7 bases fit TRBD1. This clonotype originated in a human donor who received an intestinal transplant. The CDR3: CSVAGTANTEAFF. The DNA of the CDR3 is TGCAGCGTAGCCGGGACAGCGAACACTGAAGCTTTCTTT.